The 6 T cell receptor beta chains in this list originate from one sample, sequenced in a study of shared T cell receptors in the human thymus. TCRdb's copy holds only in-frame clones and misses some; the assay was immunoSEQ multiplex PCR. The sample carries more than 550,000 clones, 80% to 90% recorded once. These data also featured in a second study, about human thymus T cells.

Material for sequencing was thymocytes. All receptors come from a girl under three years old with a congenital heart defect.

V gene TRBV7-2 combines with J gene TRBJ2-2; 9 nucleotides align to TRBD2. V was clipped by 2 bases and J by 5 bases; unmatched bases: 6. The germline V gene encodes CDR1 SGHTA and CDR2 FQGNSA. The CDR3 is 16 residues long. The CDR3 DNA is TGTGCCAGCAGCTTACAGCGGGGGGCGGGTACCGGGGAGCTGTTTTTT. Amino acid sequence: CASSLQRGAGTGELFF.

The chain combines TRBV4-3 with TRBJ2-1; TRBD2 matches 8 bases. The trim removed 4 bases at V and 0 bases at J, leaving 17 bases unmatched. CDR1 and CDR2 from the germline V gene are LGHNA and YSLEER. This CDR3 comprises 20 residues. The CDR3 spells CASSPWAGTRYLSSYNEQFF. CDR3 sequence (DNA): TGCGCCAGCAGCCCCTGGGCGGGGACTAGGTACCTTAGCTCCTACAATGAGCAGTTCTTC.

Written as DNA, the CDR3 is TGTGCCAGCATGATGAGGGAGCGCAGGACGTATGGCTACACCTTC. It encodes CASMMRERRTYGYTF. The chain is built from TRBV2 and TRBJ1-2; D gene ambiguous. V was cut by 7 bases and J by 5 bases, with 20 bases left in between. Germline assignment: CDR1 SNHLY and CDR2 FYNNEI. The CDR3 sequence is 15 residues long.

The chain joins TRBV27 to TRBJ1-1; 11 nucleotides match TRBD1. The germline V gene has CDR1 MNHEY and CDR2 SMNVEV (reference sequence). J was trimmed by 4 bases and V by 8 bases; bases with no gene match: 3. The CDR3 is 13 amino acids. The CDR3 DNA reads TGTGCCAGCCATGGACAGGGGGCCACTGAAGCTTTCTTT. Amino acids: CASHGQGATEAFF.

The chain uses TRBV5-5 and TRBJ2-3, with D maybe TRBD2 (6 bases). The CDR3 sequence is 18 residues long. The germline V and J ends were trimmed by 4 bases and 6 bases, with 27 bases remaining between them. CDR1 is SGHKS, CDR2 YYEKEE, per germline (reference sequence). The CDR3 is CASSGGLENLSEEDTQYF. CDR3 nucleotides: TGTGCCAGCAGCGGGGGACTGGAAAATCTGTCAGAGGAGGATACGCAGTATTTT.

This rearrangement joins TRBV5-6 to TRBJ2-3; TRBD1 might be the D (5 bases). This CDR3 contains 16 residues. The V end lost 1 base, the J end lost 6 bases, and 18 bases lay between the germline ends. The germline CDR1 and CDR2 sequences are SGHDT and YYEEEE. The CDR3 loop is CASSLTGLLASDTQYF. The CDR3 DNA follows: TGTGCCAGCAGCTTGACAGGTCTTTTGGCTTCGGATACGCAGTATTTT.